The present entry profiles one TCR beta chain with its context. In the original processing: Reference gene primer amplification in the assay estimated nucleated cell counts. Using immunoSEQ multiplex PCR, the repertoire was profiled, and TCRdb retains in-frame clones only, with some absent. V and J calls and clone size are those listed in that table; D and trimming were worked out from the DNA. The sample yields some 180,000 clones, 75% to 85% seen once. The CDR3 consists of 14 residues. Germline assignment: CDR1 MNHEY and CDR2 SVGAGI. V trimming: 5 bases; J trimming: 4 bases; junction bases outside the gene matches: 4. This sample was taken from a study of blood T cell repertoires in COVID-19. Study-wide context: Acute and convalescent COVID-19 samples came from the United States, Italy and Spain. In each case, the material was cDNA or gDNA derived from T cells, B-cell-depleted T cells, or PBMCs.

Sequenced material: peripheral blood. The receptor's source is a human donor in a cohort sampled during active COVID-19. The chain combines TRBV6-5 with TRBJ1-2; 10 bases line up with TRBD1. This chain's CDR3 is CASSPGQGGYGYTF. CDR3 nucleotide sequence: TGTGCCAGCAGTCCCGGACAGGGGGGCTATGGCTACACCTTC.